The T cell receptor (beta chain) under discussion was sequenced for a study of PD-L1 blockade in urothelial cancer. About the study: Each blood sample yielded a median of 141,255 T cells.

Time point: peripheral blood 6 weeks after treatment start. Locally advanced or metastatic urothelial carcinoma was diagnosed in the patients. TCRdb's table, derived via immunoSEQ multiplex PCR, lists solely in-frame clones and lacks some. The table shows approximately 36,000 clones, with approximately 88% occurring only once. This CDR3 comprises 11 residues. Germline V gene lookup returns CDR1 DFQATT and CDR2 SNEGSKA (reference sequence). V shed 6 bases and J shed 5 bases, with 11 bases lying between them. The source is a man in his forties with urothelial cancer. The gene calls are TRBV20-1 and TRBJ2-7; D remains unclear. The input for sequencing was PBMCs, taken around atezolizumab (anti-PD-L1) treatment. CDR3 protein: CSAQGANEQYF. The DNA of the CDR3 is TGCAGTGCCCAAGGAGCCAACGAGCAGTACTTC.